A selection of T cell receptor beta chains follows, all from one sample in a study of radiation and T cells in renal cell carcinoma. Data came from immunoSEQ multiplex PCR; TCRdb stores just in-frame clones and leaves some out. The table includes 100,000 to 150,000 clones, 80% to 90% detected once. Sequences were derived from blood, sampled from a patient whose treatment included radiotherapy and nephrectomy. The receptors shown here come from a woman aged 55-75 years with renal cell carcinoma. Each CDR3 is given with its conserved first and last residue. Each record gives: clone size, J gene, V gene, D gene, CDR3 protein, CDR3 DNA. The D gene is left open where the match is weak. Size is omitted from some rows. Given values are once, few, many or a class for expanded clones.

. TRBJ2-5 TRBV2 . CASSEARQAQETQYF TGTGCCAGCAGTGAAGCACGACAGGCCCAAGAGACCCAGTACTTC
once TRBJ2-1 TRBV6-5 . CASTQARGNEQFF TGTGCCAGCACCCAAGCGCGGGGAAATGAGCAGTTCTTC
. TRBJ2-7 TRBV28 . CAGSGVGGEQYF TGTGCCGGAAGTGGGGTCGGAGGAGAGCAGTACTTC
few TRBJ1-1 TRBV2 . CASSTERNTEAFF TGTGCCAGCAGTACAGAGAGGAACACTGAAGCTTTCTTT
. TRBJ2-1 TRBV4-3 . CASSPTGTESYNEQFF TGCGCCAGCAGCCCAACCGGGACGGAGAGCTACAATGAGCAGTTCTTC
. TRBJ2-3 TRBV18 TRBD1 CASSPKQGADTQYF TGTGCCAGCTCACCGAAACAGGGGGCAGATACGCAGTATTTT
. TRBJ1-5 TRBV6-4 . CASYNVPGNQPQHF TGTGCCAGCTATAACGTCCCTGGCAATCAGCCCCAGCATTTT
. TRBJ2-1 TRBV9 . CASSVDGVDEQFF TGTGCCAGCAGCGTTGATGGGGTCGATGAGCAGTTCTTC
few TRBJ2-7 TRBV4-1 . CASSLRDGTYEQYF TGCGCCAGCAGCCTCCGGGACGGGACCTACGAGCAGTACTTC
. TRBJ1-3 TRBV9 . CASSVDGNTIYF TGTGCCAGCAGCGTCGACGGAAACACCATATATTTT
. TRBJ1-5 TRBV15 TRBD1 CATSRGQVLQPQHF TGTGCCACCAGCAGGGGACAGGTTCTTCAGCCCCAGCATTTT
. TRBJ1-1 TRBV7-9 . CAVQNGDTEAFF TGTGCCGTCCAGAATGGGGACACTGAAGCTTTCTTT
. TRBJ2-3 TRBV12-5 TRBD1 CASGHGQGNTDTQYF TGTGCTAGTGGTCACGGACAGGGGAACACAGATACGCAGTATTTT
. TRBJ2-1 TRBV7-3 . CASSSPNFGEQFF TGTGCCAGCAGCTCACCCAACTTCGGTGAGCAGTTCTTC
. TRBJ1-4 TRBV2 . CASNFRGPNEKLFF TGTGCCAGTAACTTCAGGGGCCCTAATGAAAAACTGTTTTTT
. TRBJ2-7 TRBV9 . CASSVGTETFGARSYEQYF .
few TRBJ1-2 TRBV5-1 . CASSLGQSYGYTF TGCGCCAGCAGCTTGGGACAGAGCTATGGCTACACCTTC
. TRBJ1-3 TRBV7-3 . CASSLSTGNTIYF TGTGCCAGCAGCTTGTCAACGGGAAACACCATATATTTT